The present TCR beta chain was sequenced within a study of OX40 agonist ivuxolimab in advanced cancers. Study-level points and caveats: CD8+ T cells were the subset that, on average, had more expanded clones than CD4+.

In the case of this clone: Its antigen remains unknown.

The V gene end was trimmed by 5 bases and the J gene end by 6 bases; junction bases not matched to a gene: 6. CDR3 length equals 13 residues. Germline V gene data show CDR1 as SQVTM and CDR2 as ANQGSEA. Assay used: immunoSEQ multiplex PCR; TCRdb lists only in-frame clones, some missing. The table lists about 42,000 clones, around 87% of them singletons. The chain carries TRBV29-1 and TRBJ1-5; TRBD1 matches at 8 bases. The clonotype comes from an adult with an advanced solid tumor such as melanoma, head and neck, liver or kidney cancer. The sample was CD4+ or CD8+ T cells sorted from blood, taken in a trial of the OX40 agonist ivuxolimab. CDR3 loop: CSVQDREAQPQHF. Written as DNA, the CDR3 is TGCAGCGTTCAGGACAGGGAGGCTCAGCCCCAGCATTTT.